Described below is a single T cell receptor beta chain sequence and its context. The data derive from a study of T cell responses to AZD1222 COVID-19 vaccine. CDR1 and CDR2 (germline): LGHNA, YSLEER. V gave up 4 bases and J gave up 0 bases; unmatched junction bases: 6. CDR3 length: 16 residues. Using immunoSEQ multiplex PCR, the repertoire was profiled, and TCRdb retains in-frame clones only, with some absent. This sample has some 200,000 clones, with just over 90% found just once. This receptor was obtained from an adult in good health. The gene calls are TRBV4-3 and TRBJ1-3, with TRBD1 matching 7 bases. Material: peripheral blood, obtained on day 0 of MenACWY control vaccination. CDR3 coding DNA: TGCGCCAGCAGCCCCTACCAGGGGGACTCTGGAAACACCATATATTTT. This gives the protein CASSPYQGDSGNTIYF.